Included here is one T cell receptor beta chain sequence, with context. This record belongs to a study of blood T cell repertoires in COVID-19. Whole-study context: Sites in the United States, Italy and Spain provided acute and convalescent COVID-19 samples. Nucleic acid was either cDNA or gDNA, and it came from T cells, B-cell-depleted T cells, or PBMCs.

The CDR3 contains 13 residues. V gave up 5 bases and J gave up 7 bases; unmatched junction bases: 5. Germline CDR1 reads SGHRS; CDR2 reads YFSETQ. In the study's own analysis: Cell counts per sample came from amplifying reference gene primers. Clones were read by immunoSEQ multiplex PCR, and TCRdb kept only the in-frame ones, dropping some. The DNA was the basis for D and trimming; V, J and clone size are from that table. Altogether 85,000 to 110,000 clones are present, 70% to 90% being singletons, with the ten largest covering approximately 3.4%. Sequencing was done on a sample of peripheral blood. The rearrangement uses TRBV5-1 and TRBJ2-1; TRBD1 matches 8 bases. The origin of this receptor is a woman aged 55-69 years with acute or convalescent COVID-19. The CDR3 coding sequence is TGCGCCAGCAGTGCCCAGGGGGCTAATGAGCAGTTCTTC. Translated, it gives CASSAQGANEQFF.